Presented here are 9 T cell receptor beta chains from one specimen sequenced in a study of T cell responses to AZD1222 COVID-19 vaccine. Sequenced by immunoSEQ multiplex PCR; TCRdb stores in-frame clones only, minus some. The sample consists of 100,000 or so clones, approximately 92% of them appearing once. This specimen consisted of peripheral blood, obtained 28 days after the second AZD1222 dose. The source is an adult who received the AZD1222 COVID-19 vaccine.

V usage is TRBV27 and J usage is TRBJ2-7; maybe TRBD1 (6 bases). The germline V and J ends were trimmed by 5 bases and 1 base, with 15 bases remaining between them. The CDR3 is 15 residues long. Germline-derived CDR1 and CDR2 are MNHEY and SMNVEV (reference sequence). The CDR3, as DNA: TGTGCCAGCAGTCCAGGCTACAGGGCATCCTACGAGCAGTACTTC. Translated, it gives CASSPGYRASYEQYF.

This clone was detected once. This rearrangement joins TRBV28 to TRBJ1-5; 7 bases fit TRBD1. V lost 6 bases, J lost 6 bases, and 5 bases stayed unmatched. The CDR3 is made up of 13 amino acids. Germline V lookup: CDR1 MDHEN, CDR2 SYDVKM. The CDR3, as DNA: TGTGCCAGCAGGGCGACAGGGAGTCAGCCCCAGCATTTT. Encoded protein: CASRATGSQPQHF.

The chain joins TRBV2 to TRBJ2-5; unclear D gene. The CDR3 has 13 residues. Trimming removed 7 bases from V and 1 base from J, with 10 bases in between. CDR1 and CDR2 (germline): SNHLY, FYNNEI. This chain's CDR3 is CASKEMVQETQYF. As DNA, the CDR3 is TGTGCCAGCAAGGAGATGGTCCAAGAGACCCAGTACTTC.

V usage is TRBV6-2 or TRBV6-3 and J usage is TRBJ2-3; 7 nucleotides match TRBD2. J was trimmed by 4 bases and V by 2 bases; bases with no gene match: 3. Germline V CDR1 and CDR2: MNHEY, SVGEGT. The CDR3 is made up of 14 amino acids. CDR3 sequence reads: CASSYNGLADTQYF. The CDR3 nucleotides are TGTGCCAGCAGTTACAACGGACTAGCAGATACGCAGTATTTT.

The chain carries TRBV5-5 and TRBJ2-2; 7 bases agree with TRBD2. The CDR3 consists of 16 residues. V lost 2 bases and J lost 1; bases outside the gene matches: 5. Germline-derived CDR1 and CDR2 are SGHKS and YYEKEE (reference sequence). CDR3 DNA sequence: TGTGCCAGCAGCTTCCGAGCGGGGTTGAACACCGGGGAGCTGTTTTTT. Its translation is CASSFRAGLNTGELFF.

This clone was picked up one time. The J gene is TRBJ2-7, the V gene TRBV28; 8 positions agree with TRBD2. The length of the CDR3 is 14 residues. Germline V CDR1 and CDR2: MDHEN, SYDVKM. V gave up 6 bases and J gave up 2 bases; unmatched junction bases: 6. CDR3 amino acids: CASSPTSGPYEQYF. The CDR3 DNA reads as TGTGCCAGCAGCCCTACTAGCGGTCCCTACGAGCAGTACTTC.

The chain uses TRBV19 and TRBJ1-1; D possibly corresponds to TRBD1 (6 bases). The V and J ends lost 6 bases and 1 base respectively, with 24 bases between them. Looked up from germline, CDR1 is LNHDA and CDR2 is SQIVND (reference sequence). This CDR3 contains 18 residues. CDR3 sequence: CASRPMLGLGGANTEAFF. For the CDR3, the DNA is TGTGCCAGTAGGCCAATGTTGGGGCTCGGGGGCGCGAACACTGAAGCTTTCTTT. The full variable domain, in which reference TRBV19 and TRBJ1-1 provide the parts outside the CDR3, is DGGITQSPKYLFRKEGQNVTLSCEQNLNHDAMYWYRQDPGQGLRLIYYSQIVNDFQKGDIAEGYSVSREKKESFPLTVTSAQKNPTAFYLCASRPMLGLGGANTEAFFGQGTRLTVV.

V and J are TRBV14 and TRBJ2-6; D ambiguous. The CDR3 has 15 residues. V gave up 2 bases and J gave up 0 bases, with 5 bases separating them. Germline CDR1 SGHDN, CDR2 FVKESK. The CDR3 bases are TGTGCCAGCAGCCAACAGGTCTCTGGGGCCAACGTCCTGACTTTC. Translation: CASSQQVSGANVLTF.

This sequence joins TRBV6-5 and TRBJ2-1; 8 bases align to TRBD2. Germline assignment: CDR1 MNHEY and CDR2 SVGAGI. V shed 0 bases and J 3 bases; nucleotides not matched to a gene: 4. The CDR3 spans 16 residues. The CDR3 here is CASSYSGGRSYNEQFF. For the CDR3, the DNA is TGTGCCAGCAGTTACTCCGGCGGGAGGAGCTACAATGAGCAGTTCTTC.